This TCR beta chain is drawn from a study of CD8 T cells in cerebrospinal fluid in Alzheimer's disease. By frequency, this clonotype registers medium-sized. Reprocessing the 10x single-cell sequencing reads, TCRdb reports a single entry for every CDR3 protein and omits DNA. This sample's table reports about 1,000 distinct CDR3 sequences. This CDR3 has 14 residues. Germline CDR1 and CDR2: SGHTA and FQGNSA. The sequence came from a human donor in good health. The chain has TRBV7-2 and TRBJ2-5. The sample was cerebrospinal fluid. The CDR3 sequence: CASSTQRSGETQYF. Based on the CDR3 plus reference TRBV7-2 and TRBJ2-5, the full variable domain is GAGVSQSPSNKVTEKGKDVELRCDPISGHTALYWYRQSLGQGLEFLIYFQGNSAPDKSGLPSDRFSAERTGGSVSTLTIQRTQQEDSAVYLCASSTQRSGETQYFGPGTRLLVL.